This TCR beta chain was captured by sequencing in a study of CD4 T cells in relation to SARS-CoV-2 and coronaviruses. On the study more broadly: TCR beta CDR3s were sequenced after approximately 9-day antigen culture of PBMCs. Negative control cultures got HIV-1 Nef peptides or no peptide. Study-level points and caveats: Samples before the pandemic and after infection were not matched within any donor.

CD4+ T cells from unexposed donors were obtained before the COVID-19 pandemic (2011-2018). CD4+ T cells were isolated from the cells after around eleven days of culture. Unexposed-donor CD4+ T cells were probed with SARS-CoV-2 S/N and four cold-coronavirus spikes, cells permitting. TCRdb's table, derived via immunoSEQ multiplex PCR, lists solely in-frame clones and lacks some. The table lists 20,000 to 25,000 clones, 74% of them singletons, with 9.5% to 15% in the top ten. This clone occurred a few times. The target antigen is unknown. This CDR3 has 11 amino acids. The V gene lost 2 bases and the J gene lost 5 bases, with 7 bases spanning the gap. Germline lookup yields CDR1 GTSNPN and CDR2 SVGIG (reference sequence).

Sequencing was performed on CD4+ T cells from PBMCs, cultured in vitro. The TCR originated in a human donor in good health. V gene TRBV30 combines with J gene TRBJ2-7; TRBD2 might be the D (5 bases). The CDR3 here is CAWSTRDEQYF. The CDR3 DNA reads as TGTGCCTGGAGTACTAGGGACGAGCAGTACTTC. The whole variable domain, filled in from reference TRBV30 and TRBJ2-7, reads SQTIHQWPATLVQPVGSPLSLECTVEGTSNPNLYWYRQAAGRGLQLLFYSVGIGQISSEVPQNLSASRPQDRQFILSSKKLLLSDSGFYLCAWSTRDEQYFGPGTRLTVT.